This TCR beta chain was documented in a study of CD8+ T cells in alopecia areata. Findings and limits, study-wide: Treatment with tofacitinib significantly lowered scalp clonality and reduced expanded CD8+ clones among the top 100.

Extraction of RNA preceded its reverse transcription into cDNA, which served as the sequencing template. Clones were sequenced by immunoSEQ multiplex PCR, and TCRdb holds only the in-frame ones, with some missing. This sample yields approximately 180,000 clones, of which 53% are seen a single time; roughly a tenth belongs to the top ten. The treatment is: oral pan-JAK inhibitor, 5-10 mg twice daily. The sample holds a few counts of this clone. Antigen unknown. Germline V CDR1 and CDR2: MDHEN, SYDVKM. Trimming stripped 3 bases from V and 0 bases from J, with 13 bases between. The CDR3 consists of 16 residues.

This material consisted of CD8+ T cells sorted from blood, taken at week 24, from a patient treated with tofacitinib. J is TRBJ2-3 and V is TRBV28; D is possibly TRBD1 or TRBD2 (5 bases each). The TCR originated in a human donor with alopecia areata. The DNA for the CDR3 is TGTGCCAGCAGTTTCCTCGCCGGGGCAAGCACAGATACGCAGTATTTT. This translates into CASSFLAGASTDTQYF.